Following are 28 T cell receptor beta chains from one sample sequenced in a study of OX40 agonist ivuxolimab in advanced cancers. Sequenced by immunoSEQ multiplex PCR; TCRdb stores in-frame clones only, minus some. The sample yields around 25,000 clones, about 85% seen once. The sequencing used CD4+ or CD8+ T cells sorted from blood, collected in a trial of the OX40 agonist ivuxolimab. The receptors stem from an adult with an advanced solid tumor such as melanoma, head and neck, liver or kidney cancer.

The count of this clone is one. This chain joins TRBV9 and TRBJ2-3; 13 bases match TRBD2. The CDR3 runs 19 residues. CDR1 is SGDLS and CDR2 is YYNGEE in the germline V gene. Trimming at V came to 4 bases and at J to 9 bases, leaving 20 bases not matched to a gene. In DNA, the CDR3 is TGTGCCAGCAGCTCCCGGACTAGCGGGGGATCTTGGGGAGCGGCCACGCAGTATTTT. Its protein product is CASSSRTSGGSWGAATQYF.

The chain employs TRBV5-6 and TRBJ1-2; tentatively, D is TRBD1 (5 bases). V dropped 0 bases and J dropped 4 bases, with 16 bases sitting between them. This CDR3 comprises 16 residues. The germline CDR1 and CDR2 sequences are SGHDT and YYEEEE. DNA for the CDR3: TGTGCCAGCAGCTTGGGGTCCGGGGCCATCTCCTATGGCTACACCTTC. Its protein is CASSLGSGAISYGYTF.

The chain recombines TRBV7-9 with TRBJ1-1; tentatively, D is TRBD1 (6 bases). V shed 2 bases and J shed 1 base, with 17 bases lying between them. The CDR3 covers 17 residues. Germline values: CDR1 SEHNR, CDR2 FQNEAQ (reference sequence). The CDR3 DNA reads as TGTGCCAGCAGCTTACTAGGCAGGGGAGTTTGGAACACTGAAGCTTTCTTT. Protein sequence: CASSLLGRGVWNTEAFF.

In its sample, this clone was seen once. The chain links TRBV4-3 to TRBJ1-2; D possibly corresponds to TRBD1 (6 bases). There are 14 residues in the CDR3. V was pared by 0 bases and J by 4 bases, with 9 bases between. CDR1 and CDR2 (germline): LGHNA, YSLEER. This chain's CDR3 is CASSQEGGAYGYTF. The CDR3 DNA is TGCGCCAGCAGCCAAGAGGGGGGGGCCTATGGCTACACCTTC.

This chain joins TRBV2 and TRBJ2-3; unclear D gene. Germline V gene lookup returns CDR1 SNHLY and CDR2 FYNNEI. V lost 4 bases and J 3 bases, leaving 5 bases between the germline ends. This CDR3 spans 12 amino acids. CDR3 in amino acids: CASSAQTDTQYF. CDR3 DNA sequence: TGTGCCAGCAGTGCTCAAACAGATACGCAGTATTTT.

This clone was seen a few times. The chain has TRBV15 and TRBJ2-5; weak D call: TRBD2 (6 bases). V dropped 0 bases and J dropped 4 bases, with 18 bases sitting between them. The CDR3 length is 17 residues. CDR1 LNHNV and CDR2 YYDKDF come from the germline V gene (reference sequence). The CDR3 bases are TGTGCCACCAGCAGAGAGATAGGGAGGACTTCATTAGAGACCCAGTACTTC. This translates into CATSREIGRTSLETQYF.

The chain employs TRBV4-1 and TRBJ2-1, with 14 bases lining up with TRBD2. From germline, CDR1 is MGHRA and CDR2 YSYEKL. V was clipped by 2 bases and J by 5 bases; unmatched bases: 2. The CDR3 runs 16 residues. CDR3 loop: CASSQRLAGGDNEQFF. CDR3 coding DNA: TGCGCCAGCAGCCAACGACTAGCGGGGGGGGACAATGAGCAGTTCTTC.

The chain recombines TRBV6-5 with TRBJ1-2, with 9 nucleotides matching TRBD1. CDR1 MNHEY and CDR2 SVGAGI come from the germline V gene. The CDR3 has 15 residues. J was trimmed by 6 bases and V by 2 bases; bases with no gene match: 7. The DNA for the CDR3 is TGTGCCAGCAGTTACCCGGACAGGGGATCAAATGGCTACACCTTC. It translates to CASSYPDRGSNGYTF.

The chain uses TRBV7-2 and TRBJ1-2; the match to TRBD1 covers 8 bases. This CDR3 is built from 15 residues. Germline V lookup: CDR1 SGHTA, CDR2 FQGNSA. V dropped 4 bases and J dropped 1; count of bases not matched to a gene: 5. CDR3 nucleotides: TGTGCCAGCAGCTCTCGGACAGGGAATAACTATGGCTACACCTTC. Translating gives CASSSRTGNNYGYTF.

The chain is built from TRBV7-8 and TRBJ2-4, with 7 nucleotides matching TRBD1. The CDR3 extends over 16 amino acids. V trimming: 0 bases; J trimming: 2 bases; junction bases outside the gene matches: 4. CDR1 is SGHVS, CDR2 FQNEAQ, per germline. CDR3 region: CASSLATQGTKNIQYF. In DNA form, the CDR3 reads TGTGCCAGCAGCTTAGCTACACAGGGGACCAAAAACATTCAGTACTTC. The whole variable domain, filled in from reference TRBV7-8 and TRBJ2-4, reads GAGVSQSPRYKVAKRGQDVALRCDPISGHVSLFWYQQALGQGPEFLTYFQNEAQLDKSGLPSDRFFAERPEGSVSTLKIQRTQQEDSAVYLCASSLATQGTKNIQYFGAGTRLSVL.

This clone was counted once. This rearrangement joins TRBV18 to TRBJ2-1; TRBD2 aligns across 8 bases. With 0 bases clipped from V and 5 bases from J, the junction kept 9 bases outside the gene matches. The germline V gene encodes CDR1 KGHSH and CDR2 LQKENI. The CDR3 runs 17 residues. The DNA of the CDR3 is TGTGCCAGCTCACCACCGGGCAGCGGGGGCAAAAACAATGAGCAGTTCTTC. Residues: CASSPPGSGGKNNEQFF.

V usage is TRBV11-2 and J usage is TRBJ2-3; TRBD2 agrees at 7 bases. Trimming removed 2 bases from V and 4 bases from J; junction bases left unmatched: 6. The CDR3 has 15 residues. Germline V CDR1 and CDR2: SGHAT, FQNNGV. The CDR3 spells CASSLNREAPDTQYF. The CDR3 DNA is TGTGCCAGCAGCTTAAACCGGGAGGCCCCAGATACGCAGTATTTT.

The chain links TRBV7-3 to TRBJ2-7; TRBD2 agrees at 11 bases. V shed 5 bases, J shed 6 bases, and the junction held 6 bases outside the gene matches. CDR3 length equals 14 residues. Per the germline V gene, CDR1 is SGHTA and CDR2 is FQGTGA. The CDR3 is CASSPTTSGTEQYF. Here the CDR3 DNA reads TGTGCCAGCAGCCCTACGACTAGCGGGACCGAGCAGTACTTC.

This clone was seen a few times. V gene TRBV19 combines with J gene TRBJ1-5; TRBD1 agrees at 10 bases. The CDR3 has 16 residues. Germline assignment: CDR1 LNHDA and CDR2 SQIVND (reference sequence). Losses at the gene ends were 4 bases for V and 4 bases for J; bases not matched to a gene: 7. CDR3 bases: TGTGCCAGTAGTACGGGACAGGGGTGGTCGAATCAGCCCCAGCATTTT. Its protein product is CASSTGQGWSNQPQHF.

The sample holds one count of this clone. The chain joins TRBV2 to TRBJ2-2; TRBD1 agrees at 7 bases. Germline V gene sequence: CDR1 SNHLY, CDR2 FYNNEI. CDR3 length: 14 residues. With 7 bases clipped from V and 7 bases from J, the junction kept 9 bases outside the gene matches. The CDR3 DNA reads as TGTGCCAGCAAAATCTACAGGGGAGACGGGGAGCTGTTTTTT. Translation gives CASKIYRGDGELFF. The complete variable domain, with remaining parts taken from reference TRBV2 and TRBJ2-2, reads EPEVTQTPSHQVTQMGQEVILRCVPISNHLYFYWYRQILGQKVEFLVSFYNNEISEKSEIFDDQFSVERPDGSNFTLKIRSTKLEDSAMYFCASKIYRGDGELFFGEGSRLTVL.

The chain uses TRBV19 and TRBJ2-5; 7 nucleotides agree with TRBD2. This CDR3 region has 15 residues. V was clipped by 5 bases and J by 2 bases; unmatched bases: 8. Germline lookup yields CDR1 LNHDA and CDR2 SQIVND (reference sequence). CDR3 residues: CASSLAVLGQETQYF. CDR3 DNA: TGTGCCAGTAGTCTAGCGGTTTTAGGTCAAGAGACCCAGTACTTC.

This clone has a handful of counts. The V call is TRBV6-1, the J call TRBJ2-7; possible D gene TRBD1, 6 bases. The CDR3 length is 12 residues. The germline CDR1 and CDR2 sequences are MNHNS and SASEGT. Trimming removed 7 bases from V and 5 bases from J, with 12 bases in between. CDR3 DNA: TGTGCCAGCATAGTGGGGGACAACGAGCAGTACTTC. Translated: CASIVGDNEQYF.

The genes are TRBV5-6 and TRBJ2-7; D is unresolved. This CDR3 has 13 residues. V gave up 2 bases and J gave up 6 bases, with 12 bases separating them. Germline V gene lookup returns CDR1 SGHDT and CDR2 YYEEEE. CDR3 protein: CASSFGPDGEQYF. DNA of the CDR3: TGTGCCAGCAGCTTCGGTCCCGACGGCGAGCAGTACTTC.

The genes are TRBV4-1 and TRBJ1-4; maybe TRBD1 (5 bases). Germline-derived CDR1 and CDR2 are MGHRA and YSYEKL. The V end lost 0 bases, the J end lost 4 bases, and 9 bases lay between the germline ends. The CDR3 is made up of 15 amino acids. CDR3 sequence (DNA): TGCGCCAGCAGCCAAGAAGGACAACTTAATGAAAAACTGTTTTTT. Its protein product is CASSQEGQLNEKLFF.

The genes are TRBV4-2 and TRBJ1-2, with no clear D. V was clipped by 2 bases and J by 1 base, with 5 bases between them. From germline, CDR1 is LGHNA and CDR2 YNFKEQ. The CDR3 runs to 13 residues. The chain's CDR3 is CASSQQDNYGYTF. The CDR3 nucleotides are TGTGCCAGCAGCCAACAGGATAACTATGGCTACACCTTC.

The chain combines TRBV27 with TRBJ1-1; no definite D call. Germline-derived CDR1 and CDR2 are MNHEY and SMNVEV (reference sequence). V shed 10 bases and J shed 1 base, with 13 bases lying between them. The CDR3 sequence is 13 residues long. As DNA, the CDR3 is TGTGCCATCTCAGCGGGCCCGAACACTGAAGCTTTCTTT. Its protein is CAISAGPNTEAFF.

V gene TRBV19 combines with J gene TRBJ2-1, with 8 bases aligning to TRBD2. Unmatched junction bases numbered 9, after V lost 5 bases and J lost 9 bases. The CDR3 has 14 amino acids. Germline-derived CDR1 and CDR2 are LNHDA and SQIVND (reference sequence). CDR3 sequence: CASSYLAGPREQFF. The CDR3 DNA is TGTGCCAGTAGTTACCTAGCGGGTCCCCGTGAGCAGTTCTTC.

The chain is built from TRBV7-9 and TRBJ1-2; D gene unclear. This CDR3 has 16 residues. V was clipped by 0 bases and J by 5 bases, with 16 bases between them. CDR1 is SEHNR, CDR2 FQNEAQ, per germline (reference sequence). The CDR3 nucleotides are TGTGCCAGCAGCTTAGCAGGGTTGTCGATTGAATATGGCTACACCTTC. Translation gives CASSLAGLSIEYGYTF.

The chain has TRBV25-1 and TRBJ1-2; a possible D gene is TRBD1 (5 bases). The CDR3 sequence is 14 residues long. Deletions cut 3 bases from V and 7 bases from J, with 15 bases between. CDR1 is MGHDK and CDR2 is SYGVNS in the germline V gene. The CDR3 DNA is TGTGCCAGCAGTGATCCGGGGGGTAGCAGTGGCTACACCTTC. Protein: CASSDPGGSSGYTF.

The chain employs TRBV5-6 and TRBJ2-4; D unclear. Trimming pared 0 bases from V and 0 bases from J, leaving 7 bases between. The CDR3 sequence is 15 residues long. Per the germline V gene, CDR1 is SGHDT and CDR2 is YYEEEE. The CDR3 loop is CASSLVGLAKNIQYF. The CDR3 nucleotides are TGTGCCAGCAGCTTGGTGGGGTTAGCCAAAAACATTCAGTACTTC.

The V call is TRBV4-1, the J call TRBJ2-2, with D perhaps TRBD2 (6 bases). V lost 1 base and J lost 6, with 12 bases in between. CDR1 is MGHRA and CDR2 is YSYEKL in the germline V gene. The CDR3 is made up of 15 amino acids. The chain's CDR3 is CASSQGVAGSGELFF. CDR3 in DNA: TGCGCCAGCAGCCAAGGGGTTGCGGGATCCGGGGAGCTGTTTTTT.

The V call is TRBV30, the J call TRBJ2-1, with 8 bases that match TRBD1. Unmatched junction bases numbered 16, after V lost 6 bases and J lost 0 bases. Looked up from germline, CDR1 is GTSNPN and CDR2 is SVGIG (reference sequence). The CDR3 is 18 amino acids. Here the CDR3 reads CACVSGTGFSSSYNEQFF. CDR3 nucleotide sequence: TGTGCCTGTGTATCCGGGACAGGTTTTTCATCCTCCTACAATGAGCAGTTCTTC.

The chain is built from TRBV27 and TRBJ2-5; D unresolved. This CDR3 contains 14 residues. Trimming cost V 0 bases and J 5 bases, with 10 bases left between them. The germline V gene has CDR1 MNHEY and CDR2 SMNVEV (reference sequence). The CDR3: CASSLSRYRETQYF. CDR3 sequence (DNA): TGTGCCAGCAGTTTATCTCGGTATAGGGAGACCCAGTACTTC.